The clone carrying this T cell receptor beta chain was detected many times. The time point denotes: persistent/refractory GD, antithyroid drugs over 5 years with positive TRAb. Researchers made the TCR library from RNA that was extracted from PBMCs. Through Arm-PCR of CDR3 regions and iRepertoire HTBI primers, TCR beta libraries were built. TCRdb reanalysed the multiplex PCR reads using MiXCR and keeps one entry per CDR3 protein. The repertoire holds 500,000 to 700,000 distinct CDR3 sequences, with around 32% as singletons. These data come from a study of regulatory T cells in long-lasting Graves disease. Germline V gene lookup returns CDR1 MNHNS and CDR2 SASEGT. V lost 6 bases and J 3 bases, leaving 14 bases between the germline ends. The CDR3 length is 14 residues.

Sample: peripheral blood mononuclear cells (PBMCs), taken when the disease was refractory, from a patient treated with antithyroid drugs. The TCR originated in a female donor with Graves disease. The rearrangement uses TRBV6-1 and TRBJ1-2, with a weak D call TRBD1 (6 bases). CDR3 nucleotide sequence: TGTGCCAGCAGACTCCTGGGGGCGGACTATGGCTACACCTTC. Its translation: CASRLLGADYGYTF.